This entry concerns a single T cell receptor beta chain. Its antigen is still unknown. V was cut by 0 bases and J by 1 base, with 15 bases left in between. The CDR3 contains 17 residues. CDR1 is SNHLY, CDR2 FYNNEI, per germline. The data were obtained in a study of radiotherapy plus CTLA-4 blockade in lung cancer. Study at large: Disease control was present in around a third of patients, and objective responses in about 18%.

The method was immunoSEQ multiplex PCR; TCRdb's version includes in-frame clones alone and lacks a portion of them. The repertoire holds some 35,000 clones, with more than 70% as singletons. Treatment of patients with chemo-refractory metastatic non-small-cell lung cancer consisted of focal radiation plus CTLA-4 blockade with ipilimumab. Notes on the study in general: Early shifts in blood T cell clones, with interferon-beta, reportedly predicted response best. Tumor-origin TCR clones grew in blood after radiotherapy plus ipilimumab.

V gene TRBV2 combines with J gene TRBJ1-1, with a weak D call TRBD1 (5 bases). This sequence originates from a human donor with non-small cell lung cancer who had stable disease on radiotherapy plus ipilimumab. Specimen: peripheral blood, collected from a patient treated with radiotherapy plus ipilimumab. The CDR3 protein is CASSEAPQGVRNTEAFF. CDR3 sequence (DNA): TGTGCCAGCAGTGAAGCCCCGCAAGGGGTAAGGAACACTGAAGCTTTCTTT.